Listed below are T cell receptor beta chains from one sample, sequenced in a study of neoadjuvant anti-PD-1 for oral cavity cancer. The method was immunoSEQ multiplex PCR; TCRdb's version includes in-frame clones alone and lacks a portion of them. The data hold roughly 9,600 clones, with about 60% observed a single time. This specimen was PBMCs, taken after nivolumab (anti-PD-1) treatment. These receptors came from a person aged 40 to 85 with oral cavity squamous cell carcinoma. Each CDR3 is given with its conserved first and last residue. D genes are given only for firm matches. Size is stated for part of the rows, as once, few or many counts, or as a class when the clone is expanded.

clone_size	d_call	v_call	j_call	cdr3_nt	cdr3_aa
-	TRBD2	TRBV5-8	TRBJ2-1	TGTGCCAGCAGCTTGGTACTAGCGGATATTGACAATGAGCAGTTCTTC	CASSLVLADIDNEQFF
-	TRBD2	TRBV7-2	TRBJ2-3	TGTGCCAGCAGCCGGGGGGACTCCACGCAGTATTTT	CASSRGDSTQYF
-	-	TRBV25-1	TRBJ2-7	TGTGCCAGCGGCCCCGCGGGACTTGACGAGCAGTACTTC	CASGPAGLDEQYF
-	-	TRBV19	TRBJ2-3	TGTGCCAGTAGCCTCAGGGGTCCGGGCACAGATACGCAGTATTTT	CASSLRGPGTDTQYF
-	-	TRBV7-6	TRBJ2-3	TGTGCCAGCAGTCCAAGAACAGATACGCAGTATTTT	CASSPRTDTQYF
-	TRBD1	TRBV5-1	TRBJ2-5	TGCGCCAGCAGTTCCGACAGGGGCCCCCAAGAGACCCAGTACTTC	CASSSDRGPQETQYF
once	TRBD1	TRBV6-1	TRBJ2-7	TGTGCCAGCAGTGAGGGACAGGGGATATACGAGCAGTACTTC	CASSEGQGIYEQYF
-	-	TRBV27	TRBJ1-3	TGTGCCAGCAGTTTCCAGTATAGCTCTGGAAACACCATATATTTT	CASSFQYSSGNTIYF
-	-	TRBV13	TRBJ2-2	TGTGCCAGCAGCGTGGGGCTAAAGTCCGGGGAGCTGTTTTTT	CASSVGLKSGELFF
-	TRBD2	TRBV29-1	TRBJ2-7	TGCAGCGTAGGTAGCGGGTCCTACGAGCAGTACTTC	CSVGSGSYEQYF
-	-	TRBV7-2	TRBJ1-3	TGTGCCAGCAGCTCCGGACCCTCTGGAAACACCATATATTTT	CASSSGPSGNTIYF
few	-	TRBV5-1	TRBJ2-7	TGCGCCAGCAGCTTGACTTCTCCCTACGAGCAGTACTTC	CASSLTSPYEQYF
-	TRBD1	TRBV2	TRBJ1-2	TGTGCCAGCAGTGAAGCTCGACAGGGGGCCTATGGCTACACCTTC	CASSEARQGAYGYTF
-	-	TRBV19	TRBJ2-7	TGTGCCAGTAGCCGGACGGCAACCTACGAGCAGTACTTC	CASSRTATYEQYF
-	-	TRBV25-1	TRBJ1-4	TGTGCCAGCAGTGAAGCTGGTGGGGAAAAACTGTTTTTT	CASSEAGGEKLFF
-	TRBD2	TRBV11-3	TRBJ2-7	TGTGCCAGCAGCACGGGACTAGCGGGTTACGAGCAGTACTTC	CASSTGLAGYEQYF